The T cell receptor beta chain described here comes from a study of blood T cell repertoires in COVID-19 (dated by TCRdb to the early 2020s). Context from the whole study: The collaborator samples originated in the United States, Italy and Spain and spanned the acute and convalescent phases of COVID-19. The material from the prospective study consisted of cDNA or gDNA derived from T cells, B-cell-depleted T cells, or PBMCs. Deeply sampled blood TCRbeta repertoires from subjects exposed to, actively infected with, or recovered from COVID-19 were included in the dataset. The repertoires were released in a freely available public database intended as a resource for research on the immune response to SARS-CoV-2. Samples were obtained from the ongoing ImmuneRACE study (first 160 participants) and from approximately 1,200 subjects provided by 6 global collaborators. Nearly every sample came with metadata listing a de-identified subject ID, COVID-19 status, age in years and sex. Where available, HLA class I and class II types were obtained from metadata supplied by the sample provider rather than from assay-based typing. General study outcomes and caveats: Clinical and demographic metadata were provided uncurated, with the amount varying by source and participant.

The CDR3 goes from the cysteine to the phenylalanine over 14 residues. Only the CDR3 region is kept as DNA, spanning 42 bases read in frame from base 1. CDR1 is given as SNHLY and CDR2 as FYNNEI, both from the germline V gene. Clipping removes 10 bases from V and 6 bases from J, with 11 as the unmatched junction base count. As regards this clone: Which antigen it targets is not known. No base-level quality is on record; no much larger clone is a single base apart.

The immunoSEQ Assay, a bias-controlled multiplex PCR, was used to amplify TCRbeta CDR3 regions from genomic DNA. On the study's bioinformatics: Nucleated cell counts per sample were estimated from amplification of reference gene primers within the assay. To quantify the absolute abundance of each unique TCRbeta CDR3 rearrangement, sequence reads were collapsed and filtered. For each sample, productive Simpson clonality was calculated by taking the square root of Simpson's diversity index across productive rearrangements. Drawn from immuneACCESS, this table holds only the in-frame rearrangements with V and J called that TCRdb kept. Clones are partly lost; checked studies trace under half to an unresolved V gene and leave the rest unexplained. V, J and clone size derive from that table, while D and trimming were established from the DNA sequence. This sample is represented by 250,000 or so clones; 80% to 90% of them were singletons. In total, the top ten clones hold about 4% of the sample.

Collaborating institutions collected whole blood in K2EDTA tubes following their own protocols. Collaborator samples were shipped for TCRbeta analysis as frozen whole blood, isolated PBMCs, or DNA extracted from either sample type. Sequenced: peripheral blood. This clonotype was sampled from a man aged 45 to 65 with acute or convalescent COVID-19. The chain uses TRBV2 and TRBJ2-7; 11 bases in the middle match TRBD1. The CDR3 region: CAKRSGTGGGEQYF. The DNA sequence reads TGTGCCAAAAGGTCCGGGACAGGGGGAGGCGAGCAGTACTTC.